This entry describes one T cell receptor (beta chain). Its target is unknown. Assay used: immunoSEQ multiplex PCR; TCRdb lists only in-frame clones, some missing. The sample includes about 51,000 clones, approximately 87% seen only once; the top ten take 14%. These data originate in a study of T cell clones after liver transplantation. Study overall: TCRbeta sequencing after a pre-transplant mixed lymphocyte reaction identified graft-donor-reactive clones, later tracked in post-transplant blood. Third-party-reactive TCRbeta sequences from pre-transplant mixed lymphocyte reactions served as antigen-independent comparators. At least one year of complete immunosuppression withdrawal without enzymes over twice normal defined tolerance.

General observations from the study: Migration into the graft, not deletion, may explain lost graft donor-reactive T cells.

The CDR3 is made up of 14 amino acids. Looked up from germline, CDR1 is SEHNR and CDR2 is FQNEAQ (reference sequence). Trimming shortened V by 7 bases and J by 6 bases, and 18 bases separated the two germline ends. The starting material was CD8+ T cells from blood, obtained 12 months after liver transplant. This clonotype was sampled from a human patient who received a liver transplant. Some T cells here may be from the graft donor. The chain combines TRBV7-9 with TRBJ1-1; no clear D. The DNA for the CDR3 is TGTGCCAGCATGCCCAAAGACCCTTGGCCTGAAGCTTTCTTT. It codes for CASMPKDPWPEAFF.